These 20 T cell receptor beta chains originate from one sample sequenced in a study of T cell responses to AZD1222 COVID-19 vaccine. Assay: immunoSEQ multiplex PCR; the TCRdb copy retains only in-frame clones and omits some. The sample yields 90,000 to 120,000 clones, 70% to 90% seen once. The starting material was peripheral blood, obtained on day 0 of AZD1222 vaccination. The receptors were sampled from an adult in good health.

The chain employs TRBV5-1 and TRBJ2-1; TRBD1 agrees at 11 bases. Trimming cost V 5 bases and J 7 bases; bases outside gene matches: 5. Germline V gives CDR1 SGHRS, CDR2 YFSETQ. The CDR3 has 14 amino acids. Here the CDR3 reads CASSPGTGGNEQFF. CDR3 nucleotides: TGCGCCAGCAGTCCCGGGACAGGGGGTAATGAGCAGTTCTTC.

The chain combines TRBV7-3 with TRBJ1-6; 8 bases line up with TRBD1. Per germline, CDR1 SGHTA and CDR2 FQGTGA. V lost 1 base and J lost 6; bases outside the gene matches: 2. CDR3 length: 15 amino acids. The CDR3 loop reads CASSLSQGANSPLHF. The DNA of the CDR3 is TGTGCCAGCAGCTTAAGCCAGGGGGCTAATTCACCCCTCCACTTT.

The V gene is TRBV29-1, the J gene TRBJ2-7, with 9 bases lining up with TRBD2. This CDR3 comprises 14 residues. V gave up 4 bases and J gave up 3 bases; unmatched junction bases: 7. From germline, CDR1 is SQVTM and CDR2 ANQGSEA. CDR3 protein: CSVVGGRALYEQYF. CDR3 nucleotides: TGCAGCGTTGTTGGCGGGAGGGCCCTCTACGAGCAGTACTTC.

On this clone: Mismatch with germline at one junction end may stem from a read error. V gene TRBV7-2 combines with J gene TRBJ2-2; tentatively, D is TRBD1 (5 bases). The CDR3 sequence is 15 residues long. The germline V gene encodes CDR1 SGHTA and CDR2 FQGNSA. The CDR3 protein is CASSLDRTETGELFF. CDR3 in DNA: TGTGCCAGCAGTTTAGACAGAACGGAGACCGGGGAGCTGTTTTTT.

The chain uses TRBV11-1 and TRBJ1-6; no firm D call. The CDR3 spans 13 residues. Per the germline V gene, CDR1 is SGHAT and CDR2 is FQDESV (reference sequence). V dropped 3 bases and J dropped 7 bases, with 7 bases sitting between them. CDR3 amino acids: CASSFTENSPLHF. CDR3 bases: TGTGCCAGCAGCTTTACAGAAAATTCACCCCTCCACTTT.

For this clone: A read error may account for a junction end that differs from germline. The CDR3 sequence is CAISDPPKGSDF. DNA of the CDR3: TGTGCCATCAGTGACCCCCCGAAGGGTAGCGACTTC. This chain joins TRBV10-3 and TRBJ2-7, with D perhaps matching TRBD2 (5 bases). CDR3 size: 12 residues. CDR1 is ENHRY and CDR2 is SYGVKD in the germline V gene.

This clone was seen only once. The V call is TRBV2, the J call TRBJ2-5, with a possible D match to TRBD2 (6 bases). This CDR3 is 14 amino acids long. Trimming cost V 5 bases and J 2 bases, with 12 bases left between them. Germline values: CDR1 SNHLY, CDR2 FYNNEI. The CDR3 DNA sequence: TGTGCCAGCAGTCCTAGCGCAGGGCAAGAGACCCAGTACTTC. Protein: CASSPSAGQETQYF.

The chain joins TRBV5-4 to TRBJ1-2, with 8 bases identical to TRBD1. Germline values: CDR1 SGHNT, CDR2 YYREEE (reference sequence). The ends lost 4 bases at V and 1 base at J; junction bases unmatched: 3. The CDR3 has 14 residues. CDR3 nucleotide sequence: TGTGCCAGCAGCGTGGGACAGGTTAACTATGGCTACACCTTC. Residues: CASSVGQVNYGYTF.

The CDR3 coding sequence is TGTGCCAGTAGTATTATTCAGGAGGGACCTTACGAGCAGTACTTC. Encoded protein: CASSIIQEGPYEQYF. This rearrangement joins TRBV19 to TRBJ2-7; D may be TRBD2 (6 bases). Trimming took 3 bases from V and 4 from J, leaving 16 bases between them. This CDR3 region has 15 residues. Germline CDR1 and CDR2: LNHDA and SQIVND (reference sequence).

This chain uses TRBV19 with TRBJ1-5; 11 positions match TRBD1. This CDR3 contains 15 residues. V dropped 4 bases and J dropped 6; count of bases not matched to a gene: 5. Germline-derived CDR1 and CDR2 are LNHDA and SQIVND (reference sequence). The CDR3 region is CASSTGQGAGQPQHF. The CDR3 nucleotides are TGTGCCAGTAGTACCGGACAGGGGGCCGGTCAGCCCCAGCATTTT. The variable domain in full, with the rest retrieved from reference TRBV19 and TRBJ1-5, is DGGITQSPKYLFRKEGQNVTLSCEQNLNHDAMYWYRQDPGQGLRLIYYSQIVNDFQKGDIAEGYSVSREKKESFPLTVTSAQKNPTAFYLCASSTGQGAGQPQHFGDGTRLSIL.

The chain employs TRBV5-3 and TRBJ1-4, with 8 nucleotides matching TRBD1. TRBV5-3 carries the ORF label, with uncertain function. V lost 2 bases and J lost 3; bases outside the gene matches: 12. The CDR3 sequence is 18 residues long. In DNA, the CDR3 is TGTGCCAGAAGCTTCTTAGCCCAGGGGGCAAGGGCTAATGAAAAACTGTTTTTT. This translates into CARSFLAQGARANEKLFF.

V and J are TRBV10-2 and TRBJ1-4, with D possibly matching TRBD1 (6 bases). This CDR3 is built from 14 residues. Germline CDR1 reads WSHSY; CDR2 reads SAAADI. Deletions cut 6 bases from V and 0 bases from J, with 8 bases between. This chain's CDR3 is CASRGAATNEKLFF. DNA of the CDR3: TGCGCCAGCAGGGGGGCTGCAACTAATGAAAAACTGTTTTTT.

This chain joins TRBV4-2 and TRBJ2-1, with D possibly being TRBD1 or TRBD2 (7 bases each). The CDR3 runs 16 residues. Trimming left V 2 bases short and J 5 bases short, with 16 bases between. From germline, CDR1 is LGHNA and CDR2 YNFKEQ. The CDR3 is CASSQKAGQNNNEQFF. CDR3 nucleotide sequence: TGTGCCAGCAGCCAAAAAGCGGGACAGAACAACAATGAGCAGTTCTTC.

The genes are TRBV28 and TRBJ1-4, with D hard to call. This CDR3 has 15 residues. V lost 4 bases, J lost 0 bases, and 9 bases lay in between. In germline, CDR1 is MDHEN, CDR2 SYDVKM. DNA of the CDR3: TGTGCCAGCAGTTCCTCAGTATCAACTAATGAAAAACTGTTTTTT. Amino acids: CASSSSVSTNEKLFF.

This sequence joins TRBV3-1 (or the pseudogene TRBV3-2) and TRBJ2-3, with unresolved D. The length of the CDR3 is 13 residues. V was pared by 4 bases and J by 4 bases, with 9 bases between. Germline V gene data show CDR1 as LGHDT and CDR2 as YNNKEL (reference sequence). Here the CDR3 reads CASSLLGSDTQYF. The DNA for the CDR3 is TGTGCCAGCAGCCTATTAGGTTCAGATACGCAGTATTTT.

This clone was recorded only once. The chain combines TRBV6-5 with TRBJ1-5; D unresolved. Trimming pared 0 bases from V and 3 bases from J, leaving 9 bases between. This CDR3 contains 15 residues. Germline CDR1 reads MNHEY; CDR2 reads SVGAGI. CDR3 protein: CASSYSWGSNQPQHF. The CDR3 DNA sequence: TGTGCCAGCAGTTACTCGTGGGGATCCAATCAGCCCCAGCATTTT.

This clone was detected only once. The V call is TRBV4-1, the J call TRBJ1-4, with 8 bases aligning to TRBD1. CDR3 length equals 16 residues. Germline-derived CDR1 and CDR2 are MGHRA and YSYEKL. Trimming cost V 2 bases and J 2 bases; bases outside gene matches: 4. The CDR3 here is CASSQPPGGTNEKLFF. For the CDR3, the DNA is TGCGCCAGCAGCCAACCTCCAGGGGGCACTAATGAAAAACTGTTTTTT.

The chain joins TRBV11-3 to TRBJ1-4, with D unclear. Germline V gene sequence: CDR1 SGHNT, CDR2 YENEEA. CDR3 length equals 15 residues. V lost 3 bases, J lost 0 bases, and 8 bases lay in between. CDR3 amino acids: CASSFRMATNEKLFF. The CDR3 DNA reads as TGTGCCAGCAGCTTTAGGATGGCAACTAATGAAAAACTGTTTTTT.

This chain connects TRBV10-1 to TRBJ1-1; tentatively, D is TRBD1 (6 bases). The germline V gene encodes CDR1 WNHNN and CDR2 SYGVQD (reference sequence). V lost 0 bases and J lost 5, with 19 bases in between. CDR3 length equals 17 residues. The CDR3 loop is CASSESRGTGSETEAFF. Written as DNA, the CDR3 is TGCGCCAGCAGTGAGTCCCGTGGTACAGGGTCGGAGACTGAAGCTTTCTTT.

The chain is built from TRBV28 and TRBJ2-7, with 8 bases lining up with TRBD2. The V and J ends lost 7 bases and 5 bases, in that order; junction bases with no gene match: 10. CDR1 and CDR2 from the germline V gene are MDHEN and SYDVKM. The CDR3 is 14 residues long. As DNA, the CDR3 is TGTGCCAGCACCCGGGGGGGGGCTCTTCACGAGCAGTACTTC. Translated: CASTRGGALHEQYF.